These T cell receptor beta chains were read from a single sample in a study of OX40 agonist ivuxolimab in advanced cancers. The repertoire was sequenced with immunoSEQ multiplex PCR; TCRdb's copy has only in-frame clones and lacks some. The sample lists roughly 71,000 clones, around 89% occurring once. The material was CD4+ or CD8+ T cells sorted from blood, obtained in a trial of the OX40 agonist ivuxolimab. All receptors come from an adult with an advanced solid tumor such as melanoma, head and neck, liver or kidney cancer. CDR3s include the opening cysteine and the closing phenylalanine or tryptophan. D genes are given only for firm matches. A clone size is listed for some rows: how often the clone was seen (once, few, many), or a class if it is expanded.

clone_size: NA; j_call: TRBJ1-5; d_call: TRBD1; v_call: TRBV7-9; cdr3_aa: CASAYQGAQGQPQHF; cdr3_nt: TGTGCCAGCGCTTATCAGGGGGCGCAGGGTCAGCCCCAGCATTTT
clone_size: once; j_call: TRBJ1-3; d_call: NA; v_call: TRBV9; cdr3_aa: CASSFLSGNTIYF; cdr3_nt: TGTGCCAGCAGCTTCCTCTCTGGAAACACCATATATTTT
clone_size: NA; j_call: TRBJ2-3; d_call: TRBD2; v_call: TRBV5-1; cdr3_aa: CASAPGRVTDTQYF; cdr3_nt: TGCGCCAGCGCCCCAGGGAGGGTGACAGATACGCAGTATTTT
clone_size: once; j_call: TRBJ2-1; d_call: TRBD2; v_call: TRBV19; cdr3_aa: CASTTSGSYNEQFF; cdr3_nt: TGTGCCAGTACCACTAGCGGGAGTTACAATGAGCAGTTCTTC
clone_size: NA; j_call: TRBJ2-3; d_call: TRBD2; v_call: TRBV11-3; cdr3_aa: CASSLVAGGDTQYF; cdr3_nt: TGTGCCAGCAGCTTAGTTGCGGGAGGGGATACGCAGTATTTT
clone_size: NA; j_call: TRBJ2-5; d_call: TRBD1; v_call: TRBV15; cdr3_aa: CATSRGGQSQETQYF; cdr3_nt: TGTGCCACCAGCAGAGGGGGACAGTCTCAAGAGACCCAGTACTTC
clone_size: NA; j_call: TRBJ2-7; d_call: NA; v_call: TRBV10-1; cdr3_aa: CASTPGQGYEQYF; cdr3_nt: TGCGCCAGCACGCCGGGACAAGGCTACGAGCAGTACTTC
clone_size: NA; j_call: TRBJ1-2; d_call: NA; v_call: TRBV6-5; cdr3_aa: CASSGAKAYGYTF; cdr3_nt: TGTGCCAGCAGTGGGGCGAAGGCCTATGGCTACACCTTC
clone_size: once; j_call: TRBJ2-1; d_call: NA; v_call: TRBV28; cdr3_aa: CASSLPLLSEQFF; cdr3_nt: TGTGCCAGCAGCCTTCCTCTACTGAGTGAGCAGTTCTTC
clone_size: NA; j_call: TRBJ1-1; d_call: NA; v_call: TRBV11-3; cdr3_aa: CASSFRRKDTEAFF; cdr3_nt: TGTGCCAGCAGCTTCCGGAGGAAGGACACTGAAGCTTTCTTT
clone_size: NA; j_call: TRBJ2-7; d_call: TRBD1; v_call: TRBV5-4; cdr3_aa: CASSLDRGRNEQYF; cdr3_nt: TGTGCCAGCAGCCTGGACAGGGGGCGCAACGAGCAGTACTTC
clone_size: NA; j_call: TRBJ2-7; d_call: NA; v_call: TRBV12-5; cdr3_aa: CASSGGTTLYEQYF; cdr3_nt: TGTGCTAGTTCTGGCGGGACCACGCTATACGAGCAGTACTTC
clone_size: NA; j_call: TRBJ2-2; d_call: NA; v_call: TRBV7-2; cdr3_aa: CASSLGGDPGELFF; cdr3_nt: TGTGCCAGCAGCCTAGGGGGGGACCCCGGGGAGCTGTTTTTT
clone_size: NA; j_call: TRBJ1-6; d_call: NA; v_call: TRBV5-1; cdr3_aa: CASSPRDGNSPLHF; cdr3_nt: TGCGCCAGCAGCCCCCGGGACGGGAATTCACCCCTCCACTTT
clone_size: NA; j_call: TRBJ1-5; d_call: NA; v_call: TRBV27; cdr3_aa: CASSVHGNQPQHF; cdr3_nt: TGTGCCAGCAGTGTACATGGGAATCAGCCCCAGCATTTT
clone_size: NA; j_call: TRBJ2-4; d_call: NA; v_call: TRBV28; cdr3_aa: CASRQGGALNIQYF; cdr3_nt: TGTGCCAGCAGACAAGGGGGGGCCTTGAACATTCAGTACTTC
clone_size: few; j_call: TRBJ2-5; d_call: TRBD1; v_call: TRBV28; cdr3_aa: CASSLNRGLYETQYF; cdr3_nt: TGTGCCAGCAGTTTAAACAGGGGGCTTTATGAGACCCAGTACTTC
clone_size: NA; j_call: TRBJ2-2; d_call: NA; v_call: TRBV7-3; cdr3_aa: CASSLSGTGELFF; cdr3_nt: TGTGCCAGCTCTTTGAGCGGCACCGGGGAGCTGTTTTTT
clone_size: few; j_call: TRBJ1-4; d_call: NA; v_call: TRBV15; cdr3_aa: CATSIAWGGSGEKLFF; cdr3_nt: TGTGCCACCAGCATTGCTTGGGGGGGTTCAGGGGAAAAACTGTTTTTT
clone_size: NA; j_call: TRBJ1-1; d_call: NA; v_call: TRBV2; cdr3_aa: CASSETWGTEAFF; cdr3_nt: TGTGCCAGCAGTGAAACATGGGGCACTGAAGCTTTCTTT
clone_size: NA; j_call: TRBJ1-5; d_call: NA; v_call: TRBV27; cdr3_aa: CASGAWVGQPQHF; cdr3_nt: TGTGCCAGCGGAGCGTGGGTGGGGCAGCCCCAGCATTTT
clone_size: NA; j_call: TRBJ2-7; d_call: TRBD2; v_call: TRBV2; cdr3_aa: CASSYTSGMDEQYF; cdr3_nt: TGTGCCAGCAGTTACACTAGCGGGATGGACGAGCAGTACTTC
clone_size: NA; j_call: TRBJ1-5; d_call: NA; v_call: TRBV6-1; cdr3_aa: CATTRELNQPQHF; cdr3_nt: TGTGCCACCACCAGGGAACTTAATCAGCCCCAGCATTTT
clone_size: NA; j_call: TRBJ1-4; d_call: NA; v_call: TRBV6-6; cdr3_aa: CASSSAGENEKLFF; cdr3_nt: TGTGCCAGCAGTTCGGCGGGGGAAAATGAAAAACTGTTTTTT
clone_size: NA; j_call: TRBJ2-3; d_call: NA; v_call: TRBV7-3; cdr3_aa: CASSLDGDYTDTQYF; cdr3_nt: TGTGCCAGCAGTTTGGACGGGGATTACACAGATACGCAGTATTTT
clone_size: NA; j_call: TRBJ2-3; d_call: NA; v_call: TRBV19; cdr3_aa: CASSTYTDTQYF; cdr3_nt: TGTGCCAGTAGTACATACACAGATACGCAGTATTTT
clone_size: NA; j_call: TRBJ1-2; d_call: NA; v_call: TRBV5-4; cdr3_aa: CASSRVGVGGYTF; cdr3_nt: TGTGCCAGCAGCCGCGTGGGAGTGGGCGGCTACACCTTC
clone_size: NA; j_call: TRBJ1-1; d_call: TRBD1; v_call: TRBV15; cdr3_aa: CATTNSPGGGTEAFF; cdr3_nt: TGTGCCACCACTAACTCCCCAGGGGGAGGAACTGAAGCTTTCTTT
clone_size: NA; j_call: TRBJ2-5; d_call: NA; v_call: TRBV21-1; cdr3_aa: CASSKAPISVQETQYF; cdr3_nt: TGTGCCAGCAGCAAAGCCCCGATATCCGTCCAAGAGACCCAGTACTTC
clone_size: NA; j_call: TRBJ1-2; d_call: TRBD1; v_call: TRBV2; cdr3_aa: CASSGGGQGYTF; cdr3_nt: TGTGCCAGCAGTGGAGGGGGCCAGGGCTACACCTTC
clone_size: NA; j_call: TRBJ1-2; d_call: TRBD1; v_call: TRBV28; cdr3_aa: CASSFSYAGGPGGYTF; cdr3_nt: TGTGCCAGCAGTTTTTCGTACGCAGGGGGTCCCGGAGGCTACACCTTC
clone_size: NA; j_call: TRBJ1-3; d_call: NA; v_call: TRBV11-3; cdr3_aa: CASSFVVGNTIYF; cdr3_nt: TGTGCCAGCAGCTTCGTGGTGGGAAACACCATATATTTT
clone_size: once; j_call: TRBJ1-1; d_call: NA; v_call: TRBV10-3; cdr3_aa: CAIRRDGGLTEAFF; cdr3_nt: TGTGCCATCAGGCGGGACGGGGGGCTCACTGAAGCTTTCTTT
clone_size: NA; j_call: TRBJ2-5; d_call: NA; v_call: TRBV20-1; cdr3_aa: CSADAETQYF; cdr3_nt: TGCAGTGCTGATGCGGAGACCCAGTACTTC
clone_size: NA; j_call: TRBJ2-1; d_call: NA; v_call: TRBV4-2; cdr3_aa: CASSLNTGTANEQFF; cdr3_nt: TGTGCCAGCAGCCTAAACACCGGGACGGCAAATGAGCAGTTCTTC
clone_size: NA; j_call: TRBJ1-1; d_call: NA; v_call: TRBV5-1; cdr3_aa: CASSWVDGDTEAFF; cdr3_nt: TGCGCCAGCAGCTGGGTGGACGGGGACACTGAAGCTTTCTTT
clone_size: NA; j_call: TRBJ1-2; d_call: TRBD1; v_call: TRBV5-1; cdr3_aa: CASSQGVSGYTF; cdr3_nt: TGCGCCAGCAGCCAGGGGGTGAGTGGCTACACCTTC
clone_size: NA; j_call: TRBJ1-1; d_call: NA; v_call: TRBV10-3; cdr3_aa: CAISADGLNTEAFF; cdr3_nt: TGTGCCATCAGTGCAGACGGGTTGAACACTGAAGCTTTCTTT
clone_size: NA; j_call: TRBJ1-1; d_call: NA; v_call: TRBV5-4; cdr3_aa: CASSSTRNTEAFF; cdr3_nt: TGTGCCAGCAGCTCAACACGAAACACTGAAGCTTTCTTT
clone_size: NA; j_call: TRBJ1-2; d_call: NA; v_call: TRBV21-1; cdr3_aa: CASSNPGQGYGGYTF; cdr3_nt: TGTGCCAGCAGCAACCCGGGACAGGGGTACGGGGGCTACACCTTC